This T cell receptor beta chain is from a study of T-cell reconstitution after alpha-beta-depleted transplantation in children. For TCRbeta, the library was prepared with unique molecular identifiers. TCRdb re-derived calls from the PCR reads in MiXCR, one entry per CDR3 protein. There are approximately 240,000 distinct CDR3 sequences in the sample; about 9.5% occur only once, and about 6% lies in the top ten. This clonotype was recorded a few times. V shed 3 bases, J shed 8 bases, and the junction held 7 bases outside the gene matches. CDR3 size: 15 residues. The germline V gene encodes CDR1 SGHRS and CDR2 YFSETQ.

The material sequenced was PBMCs from the stem cell graft donor, taken from the stem cell graft. This TCR derives from a human donor who donated a stem cell graft to a child with acute lymphoblastic leukemia. The V gene is TRBV5-1, the J gene TRBJ2-1; 11 bases line up with TRBD1. CDR3 nucleotide sequence: TGCGCCAGCAGCTCGGACAGGGGGCTTATCGATGAGCAGTTCTTC. Its translation is CASSSDRGLIDEQFF.